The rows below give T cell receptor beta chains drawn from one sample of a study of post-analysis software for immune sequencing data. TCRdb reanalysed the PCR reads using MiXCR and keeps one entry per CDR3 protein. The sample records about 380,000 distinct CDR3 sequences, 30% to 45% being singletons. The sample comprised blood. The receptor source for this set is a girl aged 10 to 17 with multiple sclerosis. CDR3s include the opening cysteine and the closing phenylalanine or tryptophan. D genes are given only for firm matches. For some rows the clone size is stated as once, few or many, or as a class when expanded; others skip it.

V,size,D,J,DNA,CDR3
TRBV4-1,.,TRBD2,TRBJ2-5,TGCGCCAGCAGCCAGCGGGTCGGACTAGCAGACTATCAAGAGACCCAGTACTTC,CASSQRVGLADYQETQYF
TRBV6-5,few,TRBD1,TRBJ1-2,TGTGCCAGCAGAATAGATGGGACAGGCGGTGGCTACACCTTC,CASRIDGTGGGYTF
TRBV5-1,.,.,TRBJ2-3,TGCGCCAGCAGCATCACAGATACGCAGTATTTT,CASSITDTQYF
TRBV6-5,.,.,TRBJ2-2,TGTACCAGCAGTTCGTTGGGAGGCGGGGAGCTGTTTTTT,CTSSSLGGGELFF
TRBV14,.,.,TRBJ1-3,TGTGCCAGCAGCCTATTATGGCCTGGAAACACCATATATTTT,CASSLLWPGNTIYF
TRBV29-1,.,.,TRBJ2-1,TGCAGCGTTGAGGGTACAGGTTTCGGTGAGCAGTTCTTC,CSVEGTGFGEQFF
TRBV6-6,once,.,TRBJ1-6,TGTGCCAGCAGTTACTCCGGGGTAGATAATTCACCCCTCCACTTT,CASSYSGVDNSPLHF
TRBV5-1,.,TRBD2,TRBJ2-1,TGCGCCAGCAGCTCTCTAGACCAGGGAGGGAACAATGAGCAGTTCTTC,CASSSLDQGGNNEQFF
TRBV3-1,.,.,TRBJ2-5,TGTGCCAGCAGCCGTCGAGTAGGGGGGGGCGGGGAAGAGACCCAGTACTTC,CASSRRVGGGGEETQYF
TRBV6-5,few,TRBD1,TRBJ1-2,TGTGCCAGCAGCCCGGGACAGCTACCCTCTGGCTATGGCTACACCTTC,CASSPGQLPSGYGYTF
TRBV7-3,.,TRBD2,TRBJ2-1,TGTGCCAGCAGCTTAACGGAGACTAGCGGGGTACACAATGAGCAGTTCTTC,CASSLTETSGVHNEQFF
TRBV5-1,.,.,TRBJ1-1,TGCGCCAGCAGTTACCGGGCCGACACTGAAGCTTTCTTT,CASSYRADTEAFF
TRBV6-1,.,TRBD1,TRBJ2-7,TGTGCGGTCCCCGGGGACAGGGGGCGATTCGAGCAGTACTTC,CAVPGDRGRFEQYF
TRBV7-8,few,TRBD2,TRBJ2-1,TGTGCCAGCAGCTTAGCCCCGACTAGCGGGGGGGACAATGAGCAGTTCTTC,CASSLAPTSGGDNEQFF
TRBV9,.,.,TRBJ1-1,TGTGCCAGCAGCCCCCTTGCAGGCCCCCCGGAAGCTTTCTTT,CASSPLAGPPEAFF
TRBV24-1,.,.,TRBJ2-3,TGTGCCACCAGTGATAAATACCGCCCAGGGAATACGCAGTATTTT,CATSDKYRPGNTQYF
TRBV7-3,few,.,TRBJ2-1,TGTGCCAGCAGCTTAATGGCACTAGGGGACTACAATGAGCAGTTCTTC,CASSLMALGDYNEQFF
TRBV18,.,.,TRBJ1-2,TGTGCCAGCTCCCTGGGACCGAGAGAGGGTGGCTACACCTTC,CASSLGPREGGYTF
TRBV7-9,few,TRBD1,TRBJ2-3,TGTGCCAGCAGCCCGGACAGGGGAGCCACAGATACGCAGTATTTT,CASSPDRGATDTQYF